This T cell receptor (beta chain) was sequenced for a study of blood T cells in healthy people across ages. Broader study findings: With naive T cell percentage, TCR beta diversity showed a strong correlation. Versus aged donors, long-lived donors had higher diversity and more naive CD4+ cells.

The CDR3 extends over 15 amino acids. The J segment lost 8 bases and the V segment lost 5 bases, leaving 14 bases of the junction unmatched. Germline CDR1 reads MNHEY; CDR2 reads SMNVEV (reference sequence). Together with a sample-barcoded 5' primer, a J-beta primer mix was included in a second PCR lasting roughly 6 to 12 cycles. A single record per CDR3 protein comes from TCRdb applying MiXCR to the 5' RACE reads. The table has over 450,000 distinct CDR3 sequences, about 24% seen once; the top ten hold just under 9%. With respect to this clonotype: Antigen specificity is unknown.

This same sample was also taken into another study, of T cells of mothers and their children. From that study: Nobody spotted any persistent microchimeric T cell clones.

The source material was blood. The clonotype was recovered from a boy aged 5-17 years in good health. The chain joins TRBV27 to TRBJ1-2; TRBD1 aligns across 7 bases. The CDR3 DNA reads TGTGCCAGCAGTCCTCCTTCCGGGACAGCTTTGGGCTACACCTTC. It encodes CASSPPSGTALGYTF.